The entry that follows covers one T cell receptor (beta chain) sequence. Treatment indicated: some 20 received Ad26.COV2.S at low or high dose, single or two shots; about 5 received placebo; per-sample allocation not given. On day 63 after the first injection, vaccine and placebo recipients gave samples. The study used a vaccine consisting of an Ad26 vector that expressed Wuhan-strain SARS-CoV-2 spike. Produced via immunoSEQ multiplex PCR; TCRdb's table is partial and in-frame only. The data show fewer than 400,000 clones, more than 85% seen once. The sample comes from a study of Ad26.COV2.S vaccination and SARS-CoV-2 variants. V was shortened by 8 bases and J by 3 bases, with 19 bases between the two germline ends. Germline-derived CDR1 and CDR2 are SGHAT and FQNNGV. The CDR3 has 15 amino acids.

The specimen comprised peripheral blood, sampled in a trial of Ad26.COV2.S vaccine versus placebo. The chain carries TRBV11-2 and TRBJ2-5, with D maybe TRBD2 (7 bases). This clonotype was obtained from a person aged 18-65 years who received the Ad26.COV2.S COVID-19 vaccine or a placebo. The CDR3 protein is CASRPLGGAKETQYF. The CDR3 coding sequence is TGTGCCAGCCGGCCCTTGGGGGGGGCTAAAGAGACCCAGTACTTC.